The sequence of this T cell receptor (beta chain) was determined in a study of blood T cell repertoires in COVID-19. About the research overall: The United States, Italy and Spain supplied acute and convalescent COVID-19 samples.

Repertoires were generated with immunoSEQ multiplex PCR, while TCRdb's copy carries only in-frame clones and drops some. The table includes 75,000 to 100,000 clones, about 87% detected once. Germline V gene data show CDR1 as KGHSH and CDR2 as LQKENI. The CDR3 consists of 13 residues. With V trimmed by 1 base and J by 6 bases, 2 bases remained unmatched. This clone was counted only a few times. The sample taken for sequencing was peripheral blood. This receptor was identified in a human donor in a cohort sampled during active COVID-19. This chain joins TRBV18 and TRBJ2-7; 8 nucleotides align to TRBD2. This CDR3 reads CASSPLAGPEQYF. The CDR3 bases are TGTGCCAGCTCACCACTAGCGGGACCCGAGCAGTACTTC.